Described below is a single TCR beta chain sequence and its context. Which antigen it targets is not known. Base qualities were left out, and no much larger clone turns up one base away. Whole blood was collected in K2EDTA tubes by collaborating institutions according to the institutions' own protocols. For TCRbeta analysis, collaborator samples were shipped as frozen whole blood, as isolated PBMCs, or as DNA extracted from either sample type. TCRbeta CDR3 regions were amplified from genomic DNA by means of the immunoSEQ Assay, a bias-controlled multiplex PCR. On the authors' methods: Within the assay, amplification of reference gene primers was used to estimate how many nucleated cells each sample contained. To quantify the absolute abundance of each unique TCRbeta CDR3 rearrangement, sequence reads were collapsed and filtered. For each sample, productive Simpson clonality was calculated as the square root of Simpson's diversity index over productive rearrangements. The immuneACCESS repertoire file appears here via TCRdb, limited to in-frame rearrangements. These files lack a portion of the clones; in checked studies, under half of the deficit traces to unresolved V genes, and the cause of the others is not known. That table is the source of V, J and clone size, and D and trimming were worked out from the DNA. The table for this sample lists about 150,000 clones; approximately 82% of them were counted only once. The ten largest clones represent nearly 15% of the sample.

V ends up 5 bases short and J 5 bases short, with an unmatched junction base count of 9. According to the germline V gene (reference sequence), CDR1 reads MNHEY and CDR2 reads SMNVEV. The CDR3 spans 16 residues, from the cysteine through the phenylalanine. Only the CDR3 portion is preserved as DNA: 48 bases, with reading frame beginning at the first base. This entry is derived from a study of blood T cell repertoires in COVID-19 (dated by TCRdb to 2018 to 2020). General notes on the study: Samples covering the acute and convalescent phases of COVID-19 were provided by collaborators in the United States, Italy and Spain. The prospective study material was composed of cDNA or gDNA derived from T cells, B-cell-depleted T cells, or PBMCs. Subjects who had been exposed to COVID-19, were actively infected with it, or had recovered from it provided the deeply sampled blood TCRbeta repertoires that made up the dataset. The repertoires were released in a freely available public database meant as a resource for research on the immune response to SARS-CoV-2. The samples were drawn from two sources: the first 160 participants of the ongoing ImmuneRACE study, and approximately 1,300 subjects contributed by 6 global collaborators. The sample metadata nearly always contained a de-identified subject ID, COVID-19 status, age in years and sex. Where available, HLA class I and class II types were obtained from metadata supplied by the sample provider rather than from assay-based typing. The research as a whole found: The quantity of clinical and demographic metadata differed by source and by participant and was supplied without curation.

The rearrangement joined TRBV27 to TRBJ2-5; TRBD1 matches 12 bases in the middle. What was sequenced was peripheral blood. The sequence was obtained from a human donor with acute or convalescent COVID-19. The donor label of this sample is uncertain. The CDR3 sequence is CASSPGTGGFRETQYF. The sequence in DNA is TGTGCCAGCAGTCCCGGGACAGGGGGCTTTAGGGAGACCCAGTACTTC.